This entry lists 2 T cell receptor beta chains sequenced from one sample in a study of molecular identifiers for immune sequencing clone quantification. TCRdb reprocessed the PCR reads via MiXCR and lists one record per CDR3 protein. The repertoire holds 75,000 to 95,000 distinct CDR3 sequences, with about 23% as singletons. The specimen was naive CD8+ T cells from blood, with Jurkat cell RNA spiked in. Specified subset: FACS-sorted CD8+CD4-CCR7+CD45RA+ naive T cells. Source of these receptors: a human donor in good health. Some libraries in this study had Jurkat cell RNA spiked in.

The chain is built from TRBV12-2 and TRBJ2-7; the table's TRBD1 call for D was not verified on the DNA. TRBV12-2 is recorded as a pseudogene. This CDR3 comprises 17 residues. The CDR3 loop is CASRSGQRGQGSYEQYF. CDR3 nucleotides: TGTGCAAGTCGCTCTGGCCAACGGGGACAGGGCTCCTACGAGCAGTACTTC.

The J gene is TRBJ2-7, the V gene TRBV5-1; weak D call: TRBD1 (6 bases). CDR3 length: 15 residues. Deletions cut 0 bases from V and 1 base from J, with 11 bases between. The V gene's germline CDR1 is SGHRS and CDR2 YFSETQ. The CDR3 loop is CASSLASQGSYEQYF. The DNA for the CDR3 is TGCGCCAGCAGCTTGGCCTCTCAGGGGTCCTACGAGCAGTACTTC.